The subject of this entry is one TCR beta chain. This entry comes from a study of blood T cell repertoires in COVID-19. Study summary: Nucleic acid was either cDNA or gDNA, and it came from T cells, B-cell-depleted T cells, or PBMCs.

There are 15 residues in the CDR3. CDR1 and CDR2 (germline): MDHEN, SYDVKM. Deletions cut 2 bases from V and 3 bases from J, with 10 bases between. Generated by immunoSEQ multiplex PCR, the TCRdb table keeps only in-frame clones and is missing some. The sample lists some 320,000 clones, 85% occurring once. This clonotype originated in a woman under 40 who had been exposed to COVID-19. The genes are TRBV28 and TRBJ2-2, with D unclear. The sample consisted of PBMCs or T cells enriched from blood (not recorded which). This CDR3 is CASSLLLSYTGELFF. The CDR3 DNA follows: TGTGCCAGCAGTTTACTTTTGAGCTACACCGGGGAGCTGTTTTTT.